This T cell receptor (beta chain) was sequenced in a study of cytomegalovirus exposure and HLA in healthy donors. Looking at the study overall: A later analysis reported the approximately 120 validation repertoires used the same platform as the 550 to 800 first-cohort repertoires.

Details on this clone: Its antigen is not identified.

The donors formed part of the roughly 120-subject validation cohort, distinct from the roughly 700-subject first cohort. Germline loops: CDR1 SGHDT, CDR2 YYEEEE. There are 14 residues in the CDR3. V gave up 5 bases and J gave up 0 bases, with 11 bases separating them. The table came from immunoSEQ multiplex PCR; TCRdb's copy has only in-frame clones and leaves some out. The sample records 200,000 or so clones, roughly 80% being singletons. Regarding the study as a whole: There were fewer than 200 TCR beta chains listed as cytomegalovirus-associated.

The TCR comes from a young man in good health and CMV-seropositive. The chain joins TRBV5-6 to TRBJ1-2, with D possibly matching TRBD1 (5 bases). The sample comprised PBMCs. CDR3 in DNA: TGTGCCAGCAGTCCCGACAGAACTAACTATGGCTACACCTTC. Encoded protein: CASSPDRTNYGYTF. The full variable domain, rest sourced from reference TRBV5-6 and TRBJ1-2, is DAGVTQSPTHLIKTRGQQVTLRCSPKSGHDTVSWYQQALGQGPQFIFQYYEEEERQRGNFPDRFSGHQFPNYSSELNVNALLLGDSALYLCASSPDRTNYGYTFGSGTRLTVV.